The 7 T cell receptor beta chains listed next were all sequenced from one sample in a study of blood T cell repertoires in COVID-19. The repertoire was sequenced with immunoSEQ multiplex PCR; TCRdb's copy has only in-frame clones and lacks some. The data contain more than 200,000 clones, about 86% of them singletons. Sequencing was done on a sample of peripheral blood. The receptors were gathered from a man aged 25 to 40 with active or convalescent COVID-19.

This chain connects TRBV2 to TRBJ2-2, with 7 bases that match TRBD2. V dropped 2 bases and J dropped 1; count of bases not matched to a gene: 10. The length of the CDR3 is 18 residues. Germline assignment: CDR1 SNHLY and CDR2 FYNNEI. The CDR3: CASSESPGGSVNTGELFF. The CDR3 DNA sequence: TGTGCCAGCAGTGAAAGTCCGGGGGGATCGGTGAACACCGGGGAGCTGTTTTTT. The full variable domain, its missing parts supplied by reference TRBV2 and TRBJ2-2, is EPEVTQTPSHQVTQMGQEVILRCVPISNHLYFYWYRQILGQKVEFLVSFYNNEISEKSEIFDDQFSVERPDGSNFTLKIRSTKLEDSAMYFCASSESPGGSVNTGELFFGEGSRLTVL.

This chain joins TRBV6-2 or TRBV6-3 and TRBJ1-5; D is uncertain. V was shortened by 1 base and J by 5 bases, with 9 bases between the two germline ends. The germline V gene encodes CDR1 MNHEY and CDR2 SVGEGT. CDR3 length: 14 residues. In DNA, the CDR3 is TGTGCCAGCAGTTACTACGTTTTAGATCAGCCCCAGCATTTT. It is translated as CASSYYVLDQPQHF.

A single count supports this clone. The chain joins TRBV7-9 to TRBJ1-1, with unresolved D. Trimming cost V 7 bases and J 4 bases, with 10 bases left between them. Germline V gene data show CDR1 as SEHNR and CDR2 as FQNEAQ (reference sequence). The CDR3 has 12 amino acids. Written as DNA, the CDR3 is TGTGCCAGCACCGGGCTGAGCACTGAAGCTTTCTTT. It translates to CASTGLSTEAFF.

V is TRBV5-4 and J is TRBJ2-1; 9 nucleotides align to TRBD1. The germline CDR1 and CDR2 sequences are SGHNT and YYREEE (reference sequence). This CDR3 is 17 amino acids long. Trimming at V came to 4 bases and at J to 3 bases, leaving 11 bases not matched to a gene. The CDR3 DNA follows: TGTGCCAGCAGCCCCAGATCGGGACAGGGTGGCTACAATGAGCAGTTCTTC. As protein: CASSPRSGQGGYNEQFF.

The chain recombines TRBV11-1 with TRBJ2-7; 10 bases fit TRBD2. CDR1 and CDR2 (germline): SGHAT, FQDESV (reference sequence). J was trimmed by 4 bases and V by 5 bases; bases with no gene match: 8. The CDR3 totals 15 residues. The CDR3 loop is CASSAAWGLAYEQYF. The CDR3 DNA reads TGTGCCAGCAGCGCCGCTTGGGGACTAGCGTACGAGCAGTACTTC.

The chain has TRBV10-2 and TRBJ2-7, with TRBD1 matching over 8 bases. CDR1 WSHSY and CDR2 SAAADI come from the germline V gene. Trimming removed 7 bases from V and 9 bases from J; junction bases left unmatched: 11. The CDR3 is 13 residues long. The CDR3 sequence is CASTSGQGGGQYF. In DNA, the CDR3 is TGCGCCAGCACCTCCGGACAGGGCGGAGGGCAGTACTTC.

The gene calls are TRBV2 and TRBJ1-1; no definite D call. This CDR3 is built from 15 residues. CDR1 is SNHLY and CDR2 is FYNNEI in the germline V gene. V lost 8 bases and J lost 1, with 17 bases in between. DNA for the CDR3: TGTGCCAGCGGTTTCGGTCAGGCCGGGAACACTGAAGCTTTCTTT. Protein: CASGFGQAGNTEAFF.